Sequencing of this T cell receptor beta chain was carried out in a study of early T cells in non-severe SARS-CoV-2 infection. Background on the study: RNA in bulk from unsorted whole blood was sequenced, and chains were unpaired. Study outcomes and limitations: Anti-spike CD8 responses were favored in VDJdb matching, and private and CD4 specificities were missed.

Per the germline V gene, CDR1 is SGHTA and CDR2 is FQGNSA. The ends were cut back, 1 base at V and 1 base at J, with 7 bases in the middle. This CDR3 has 15 amino acids. Each CDR3 protein is one row after TCRdb ran MiXCR on the 5' RACE reads. The sample has about 53,000 distinct CDR3 sequences, less than 15% seen once. This clonotype was counted ten times or more. Its antigen is undetermined. This specimen was whole blood, taken at baseline. The chain carries TRBV7-2 and TRBJ2-2; D is ambiguous. The receptor comes from an adult who was a healthcare worker with PCR-confirmed SARS-CoV-2 infection or an uninfected control (not recorded which). As DNA, the CDR3 is TGTGCCAGCAGCTTAGTACCCCAGAACACCGGGGAGCTGTTTTTT. Protein product: CASSLVPQNTGELFF.